The count of the clone carrying this T cell receptor beta chain is one. Its antigen is undetermined. The germline V gene encodes CDR1 LGHNA and CDR2 YSLEER. The CDR3 loop spans 20 amino acids. Trimming removed 1 base from V and 2 bases from J, with 21 bases in between. This sample was taken from a study of T cell responses to AZD1222 COVID-19 vaccine. The protocol was immunoSEQ multiplex PCR, while the TCRdb copy is restricted to in-frame clones and leaves out a portion. This sample yields approximately 140,000 clones, of which roughly nine tenths are seen a single time; 3.5% to 4.5% belongs to the top ten. Study findings and constraints: Clonal diversity was possibly underestimated; the donors were predominantly white British and more often female.

The rearrangement links TRBV4-3 to TRBJ2-6; a possible D gene is TRBD1 (8 bases). The TCR comes from an adult who received the AZD1222 COVID-19 vaccine. The material sequenced was peripheral blood, taken 28 days after the second AZD1222 dose. Here the CDR3 DNA reads TGCGCCAGCAGCCAAGCCCCAACAGGGGGGGTTAAGGCTGGGGCCAACGTCCTGACTTTC. As protein: CASSQAPTGGVKAGANVLTF.